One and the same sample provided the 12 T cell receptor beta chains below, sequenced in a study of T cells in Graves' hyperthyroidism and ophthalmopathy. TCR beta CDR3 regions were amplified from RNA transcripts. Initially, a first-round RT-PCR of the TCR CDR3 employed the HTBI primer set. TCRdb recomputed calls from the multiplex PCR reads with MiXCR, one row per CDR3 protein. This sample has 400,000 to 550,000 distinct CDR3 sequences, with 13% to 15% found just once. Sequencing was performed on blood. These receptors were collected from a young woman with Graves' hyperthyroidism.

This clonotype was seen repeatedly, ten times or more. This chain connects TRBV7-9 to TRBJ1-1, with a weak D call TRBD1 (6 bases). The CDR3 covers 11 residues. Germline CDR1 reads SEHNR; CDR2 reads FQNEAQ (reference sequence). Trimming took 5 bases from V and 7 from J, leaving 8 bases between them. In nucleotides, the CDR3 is TGTGCCAGCAGCGCGACAGGTGAAGCTTTCTTT. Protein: CASSATGEAFF.

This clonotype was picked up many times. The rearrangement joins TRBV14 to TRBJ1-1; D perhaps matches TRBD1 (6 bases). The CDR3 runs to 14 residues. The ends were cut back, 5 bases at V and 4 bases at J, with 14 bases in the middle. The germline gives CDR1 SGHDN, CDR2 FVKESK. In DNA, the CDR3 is TGTGCCAGCAGCGCACAGGGAGGCGGCACTGAAGCTTTCTTT. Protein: CASSAQGGGTEAFF.

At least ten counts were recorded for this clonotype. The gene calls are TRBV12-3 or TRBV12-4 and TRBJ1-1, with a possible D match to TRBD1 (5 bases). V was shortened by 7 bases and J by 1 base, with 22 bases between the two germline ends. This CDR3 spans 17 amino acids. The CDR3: CASTLSSRGGRNTEAFF. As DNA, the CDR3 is TGTGCCAGCACCCTCTCCTCTAGGGGTGGCAGGAACACTGAAGCTTTCTTT.

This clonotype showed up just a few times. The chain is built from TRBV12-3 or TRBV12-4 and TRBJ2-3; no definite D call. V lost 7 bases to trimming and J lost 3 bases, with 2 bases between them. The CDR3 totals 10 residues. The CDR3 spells CASTTDTQYF. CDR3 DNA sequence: TGTGCCAGCACGACAGATACGCAGTATTTT.

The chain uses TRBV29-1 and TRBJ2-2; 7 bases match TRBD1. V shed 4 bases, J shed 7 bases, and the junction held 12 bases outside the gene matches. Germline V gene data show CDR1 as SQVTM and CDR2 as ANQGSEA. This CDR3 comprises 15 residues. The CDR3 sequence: CSVVPSQGLGGELFF. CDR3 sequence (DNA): TGCAGCGTTGTGCCTTCACAGGGGCTTGGCGGGGAGCTGTTTTTT.

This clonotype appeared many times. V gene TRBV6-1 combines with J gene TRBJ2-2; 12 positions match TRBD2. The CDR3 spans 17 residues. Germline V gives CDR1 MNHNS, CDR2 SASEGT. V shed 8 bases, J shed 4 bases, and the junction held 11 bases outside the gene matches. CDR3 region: CASGQTSGRPGTGELFF. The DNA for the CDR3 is TGTGCCAGCGGCCAGACTAGCGGGAGACCCGGCACCGGGGAGCTGTTTTTT.

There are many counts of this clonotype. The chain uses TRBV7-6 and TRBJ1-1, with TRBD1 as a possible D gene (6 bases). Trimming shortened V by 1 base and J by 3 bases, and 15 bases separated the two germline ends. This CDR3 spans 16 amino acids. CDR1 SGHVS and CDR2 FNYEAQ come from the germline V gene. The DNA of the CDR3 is TGTGCCAGCAGCTTAGGTGACAGGTTTCGGGACACTGAAGCTTTCTTT. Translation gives CASSLGDRFRDTEAFF.

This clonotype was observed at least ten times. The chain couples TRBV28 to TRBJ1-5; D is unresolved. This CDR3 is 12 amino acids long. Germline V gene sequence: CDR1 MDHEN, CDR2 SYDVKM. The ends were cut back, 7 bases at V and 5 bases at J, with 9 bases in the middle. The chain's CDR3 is CASTVPHQPQHF. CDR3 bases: TGTGCCAGCACCGTTCCTCATCAGCCCCAGCATTTT. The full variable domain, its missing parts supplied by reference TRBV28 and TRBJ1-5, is DVKVTQSSRYLVKRTGEKVFLECVQDMDHENMFWYRQDPGLGLRLIYFSYDVKMKEKGDIPEGYSVSREKKERFSLILESASTNQTSMYLCASTVPHQPQHFGDGTRLSIL.

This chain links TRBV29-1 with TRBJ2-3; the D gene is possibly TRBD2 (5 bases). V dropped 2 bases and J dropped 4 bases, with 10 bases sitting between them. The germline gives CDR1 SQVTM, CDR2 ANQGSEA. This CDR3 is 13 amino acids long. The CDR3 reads CSVETASSDTQYF. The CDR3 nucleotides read TGCAGCGTTGAAACGGCTAGCTCAGATACGCAGTATTTT.

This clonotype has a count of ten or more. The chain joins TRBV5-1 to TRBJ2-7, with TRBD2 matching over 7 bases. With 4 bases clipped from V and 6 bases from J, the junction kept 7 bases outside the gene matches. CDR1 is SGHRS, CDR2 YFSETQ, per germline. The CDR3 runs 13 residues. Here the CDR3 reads CASSKDGGGEQYF. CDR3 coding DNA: TGCGCCAGCAGCAAGGATGGGGGGGGCGAGCAGTACTTC.

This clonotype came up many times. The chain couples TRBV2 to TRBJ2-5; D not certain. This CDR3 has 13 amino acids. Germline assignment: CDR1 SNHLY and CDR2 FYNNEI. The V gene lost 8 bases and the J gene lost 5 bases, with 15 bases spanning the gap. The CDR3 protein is CASLPRYSETQYF. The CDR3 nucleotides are TGTGCCAGCCTACCTAGGTATTCCGAGACCCAGTACTTC.

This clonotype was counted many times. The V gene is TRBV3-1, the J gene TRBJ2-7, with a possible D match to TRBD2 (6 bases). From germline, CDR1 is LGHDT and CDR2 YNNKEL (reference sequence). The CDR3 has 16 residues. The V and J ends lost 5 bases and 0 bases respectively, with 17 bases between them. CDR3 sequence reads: CASSFQAGGGSYEQYF. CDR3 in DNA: TGTGCCAGCAGCTTCCAAGCGGGCGGAGGCTCCTACGAGCAGTACTTC.